Listed here is a single T cell receptor beta chain. Clones were sequenced by immunoSEQ multiplex PCR, and TCRdb holds only the in-frame ones, with some missing. The data hold about 210,000 clones, with about four fifths observed a single time. Participants spanned ages about 18 to 90 years and resided in about 25 US areas. Donors were grouped by their self-reported clinical history. This CDR3 has 15 residues. The ends were cut back, 2 bases at V and 4 bases at J, with 14 bases in the middle. CDR1 is MDHEN and CDR2 is SYDVKM in the germline V gene. The data are from a study of blood T cell repertoires in COVID-19. Study-wide background: PBMCs, B-cell-depleted T cells, or T cells were the source of the cDNA or gDNA that made up the material.

The source is a woman aged 50 to 60 with acute COVID-19. The rearrangement joins TRBV28 to TRBJ2-5; TRBD1 might be the D (5 bases). Sequenced: PBMCs or T cells enriched from blood (not recorded which). Here the CDR3 DNA reads TGTGCCAGCAGTTTAATCGGGCCGCAGGGAGAGACCCAGTACTTC. The encoded protein is CASSLIGPQGETQYF.